What follows is one T cell receptor beta chain and its context. There is no known antigen for this receptor. Qualities for individual bases were not recorded, and no much larger clone is one base off. This specimen belongs to a study of blood T cell repertoires in COVID-19 (dated by TCRdb to about 2020). About the full investigation: The collaborator samples originated in the United States, Italy and Spain and spanned the acute and convalescent phases of COVID-19. Deeply sampled blood TCRbeta repertoires from subjects exposed to, actively infected with, or recovered from COVID-19 were included in the dataset. The prospective study material was composed of cDNA or gDNA derived from T cells, B-cell-depleted T cells, or PBMCs. Samples were obtained from the ongoing ImmuneRACE study (first 160 participants) and from over 1,000 subjects provided by 6 global collaborators. Where available, HLA class I and class II types were obtained from metadata supplied by the sample provider rather than from assay-based typing. The repertoires were made available in a free public database intended to serve as a resource for research on the immune response to SARS-CoV-2. A de-identified subject ID, COVID-19 status, age in years and sex were almost always included in the sample metadata. The investigation overall reported the following: Clinical and demographic metadata were provided uncurated, with the amount varying by source and participant.

Participants in the prospective study were aged about 18 to 95 years, lived in 20 to 30 United States geographic areas, and enrolled through a virtual design. In the prospective study, participants were assigned to cohorts based on the clinical history participants reported in a screening survey and a study questionnaire. Mobile phlebotomists in the prospective study collected whole blood, serum and a nasopharyngeal or oropharyngeal swab from every participant. Over a 2-month period, participants in the prospective study had the option of providing additional blood draws and questionnaires. Before DNA extraction, blood samples from the prospective study were shipped at room temperature or frozen. The immunoSEQ Assay, a bias-controlled multiplex PCR, was used to amplify TCRbeta CDR3 regions from genomic DNA. The study's own analysis went as follows. The number of nucleated cells in each sample was estimated by amplification of reference gene primers within the assay. To quantify the absolute abundance of each unique TCRbeta CDR3 rearrangement, sequence reads were collapsed and filtered. For each sample, productive Simpson clonality was calculated as the square root of Simpson's diversity index across productive rearrangements. What TCRdb holds here is the immuneACCESS table cut down to in-frame rearrangements. Part of the clones is not present; checked against another copy, under half of the missing clones reflect an unresolved V gene, and the others are unexplained. That table supplies the V and J calls and clone size; D and trimming were determined from the DNA. This sample lists roughly 260,000 clones; 90% to 95% were detected once. The ten top clones hold approximately 1.2% of the sample.

Counted from cysteine to phenylalanine, this CDR3 has 14 amino acids. Just the 42-base CDR3 DNA is kept, in frame starting at base 1. The germline V gene (reference sequence) provides CDR1 LNHDA and CDR2 SQIVND. V is shortened by 7 bases, J by 4 bases, and the region joining them spans 14 bases. The TCR sequence derives from a human donor in a cohort exposed to, infected with or recovered from COVID-19 (not recorded which). The donor label of this sample is uncertain. Sequencing was performed on PBMCs or T cells enriched from blood (not recorded which). This sequence uses TRBV19 and TRBJ1-3, with TRBD1 perhaps the D gene, on 6 matching bases. The sequenced DNA: TGTGCCAGTACTTCTACAGGGTTCGGAAACACCATATATTTT. It encodes CASTSTGFGNTIYF.